The 10 T cell receptor beta chains given below trace back to one sample, sequenced in a study of T-cell reconstitution after alpha-beta-depleted transplantation in children. A TCRbeta library incorporating unique molecular identifiers was prepared. TCRdb re-called the PCR reads with MiXCR, one entry per CDR3 protein. In the table there are over 150,000 distinct CDR3 sequences, roughly 15% of which are singletons. The material was PBMCs from the stem cell graft donor, obtained from the stem cell graft. These receptors were taken from a human donor who donated a stem cell graft to a child with acute lymphoblastic leukemia.

V gene TRBV28 combines with J gene TRBJ2-3; 7 nucleotides match TRBD1. Germline lookup yields CDR1 MDHEN and CDR2 SYDVKM. The CDR3 runs 15 residues. Trimming removed 11 bases from V and 4 bases from J; junction bases left unmatched: 15. CDR3 in DNA: TGTGCCGGCCAGAACAGGGGCGGGCTAGCAGATACGCAGTATTTT. It yields the protein CAGQNRGGLADTQYF.

In its sample, this clonotype was seen a few times. The rearrangement links TRBV25-1 to TRBJ2-5, with D uncertain. V lost 2 bases and J lost 0, with 16 bases in between. This CDR3 spans 17 amino acids. Germline CDR1 MGHDK, CDR2 SYGVNS. The CDR3 DNA reads as TGTGCCAGCAGTGAAGCCCCTCTGCGTGATAACCAAGAGACCCAGTACTTC. This sequence encodes CASSEAPLRDNQETQYF.

The gene calls are TRBV5-6 and TRBJ1-1, with a weak D call TRBD1 (5 bases). V lost 0 bases, J lost 5 bases, and 17 bases lay in between. CDR1 and CDR2 (germline): SGHDT, YYEEEE. The CDR3 is 16 amino acids. The chain's CDR3 is CASSLVGGGLVTEAFF. CDR3 nucleotides: TGTGCCAGCAGCTTGGTCGGGGGGGGGTTGGTTACTGAAGCTTTCTTT.

There are many counts of this clonotype. The chain links TRBV5-1 to TRBJ2-2; maybe TRBD2 (6 bases). Germline CDR1 and CDR2: SGHRS and YFSETQ. V dropped 3 bases and J dropped 0 bases, with 12 bases sitting between them. This CDR3 has 16 amino acids. CDR3 sequence: CASSSIGGSNTGELFF. The CDR3 DNA is TGCGCCAGCAGCTCCATTGGGGGGTCGAACACCGGGGAGCTGTTTTTT.

The chain employs TRBV10-2 and TRBJ2-1, with 11 bases aligning to TRBD2. Germline trimming cut 5 bases from V and 7 bases from J; bases unmatched to any gene: 10. The V gene's germline CDR1 is WSHSY and CDR2 SAAADI. The CDR3 loop spans 16 amino acids. The CDR3 loop is CASSSLAGGGRNEQFF. The CDR3 DNA reads as TGCGCCAGCAGTTCTCTAGCGGGAGGCGGTCGGAATGAGCAGTTCTTC.

This clonotype was seen repeatedly, ten times or more. This chain connects TRBV29-1 to TRBJ1-3, with D perhaps TRBD1 (6 bases). The CDR3 consists of 15 residues. Trimming removed 3 bases from V and 0 bases from J, with 12 bases in between. The germline CDR1 and CDR2 sequences are SQVTM and ANQGSEA. The CDR3 region has the DNA TGCAGCGTTGAGAGGTGGACAGTCTCTGGAAACACCATATATTTT. It yields the protein CSVERWTVSGNTIYF.

The chain employs TRBV5-1 and TRBJ1-1, with TRBD1 identical over 10 bases. With V trimmed by 3 bases and J by 3 bases, 11 bases remained unmatched. The CDR3 extends over 17 amino acids. Germline V CDR1 and CDR2: SGHRS, YFSETQ. The CDR3 is CASSSQPGQGRDTEAFF. CDR3 DNA sequence: TGCGCCAGCAGCTCGCAACCGGGACAGGGGCGAGACACTGAAGCTTTCTTT.

This clonotype has at least ten counts. The gene calls are TRBV5-1 and TRBJ1-1; TRBD1 is a possible D gene (6 bases). Germline CDR1 SGHRS, CDR2 YFSETQ. The CDR3 extends over 12 amino acids. The germline V and J ends were trimmed by 5 bases and 8 bases, with 13 bases remaining between them. Written as DNA, the CDR3 is TGCGCCAGCAGTGGGGAACAGGGAGAAGCTTTCTTT. Its protein product is CASSGEQGEAFF.

The genes are TRBV14 and TRBJ2-7; D tentatively reads TRBD1 or TRBD2 (5 bases each). CDR1 and CDR2 (germline): SGHDN, FVKESK. Trimming left V 2 bases short and J 2 bases short, with 13 bases between. The CDR3 is 15 amino acids. The CDR3 loop reads CASSQIGTATYEQYF. The CDR3 bases are TGTGCCAGCAGCCAAATCGGGACCGCAACCTACGAGCAGTACTTC. The full variable domain, completed using reference TRBV14 and TRBJ2-7, is EAGVTQFPSHSVIEKGQTVTLRCDPISGHDNLYWYRRVMGKEIKFLLHFVKESKQDESGMPNNRFLAERTGGTYSTLKVQPAELEDSGVYFCASSQIGTATYEQYFGPGTRLTVT.

This clonotype showed up many times. CDR3 sequence reads: CASSQDPLTGGYGYTF. DNA for the CDR3: TGCGCCAGCAGCCAAGACCCGTTGACAGGGGGCTATGGCTACACCTTC. V is TRBV4-1 and J is TRBJ1-2, with 9 bases fitting TRBD1. Germline V gene sequence: CDR1 MGHRA, CDR2 YSYEKL. The length of the CDR3 is 16 residues. With 0 bases clipped from V and 4 bases from J, the junction kept 6 bases outside the gene matches.